This TCR beta chain was observed in a study of T cells in Graves' hyperthyroidism and ophthalmopathy. Study-wide findings and caveats: Among thyroid clonotypes expanded above 0.001, most also appeared in blood.

The TCR beta CDR3 regions underwent amplification using RNA transcripts as the source. The primer set for the first-round RT-PCR of the TCR CDR3 was HTBI. One entry per CDR3 protein results from TCRdb running MiXCR on the multiplex PCR reads. The sample shows hundreds of thousands of distinct CDR3 sequences, roughly 15% of them seen only once. This CDR3 is 14 amino acids long. CDR1 is SNHLY and CDR2 is FYNNEI in the germline V gene. The V segment lost 3 bases and the J segment 5 bases; nucleotides outside the gene matches: 7. Disease duration was under 3 months in the ophthalmopathy patients, who also had a Clinical Activity Score of at least 3 and a NOSPECS grade of at least 4. PBMCs were obtained from 7.5 to 10 ml fresh peripheral blood. This clonotype was picked up many times. Its antigen is as yet unknown.

Material: blood. The rearrangement joins TRBV2 to TRBJ2-7, with 7 bases matching TRBD2. The TCR was taken from a woman between 35 and 50 years old with Graves' ophthalmopathy. CDR3 sequence reads: CASSDGLVVDEQYF. CDR3 nucleotide sequence: TGTGCCAGCAGTGACGGACTAGTAGTCGACGAGCAGTACTTC.